A selection of T cell receptor beta chains follows, all from one sample in a study of blood T cell repertoires in COVID-19. The method was immunoSEQ multiplex PCR; TCRdb's version includes in-frame clones alone and lacks a portion of them. The repertoire has some 94,000 clones, 87% of them found once; the top ten carry 1.1%. Sample: peripheral blood. The receptors were gathered from a human donor in a cohort sampled during active COVID-19. Both conserved end residues are part of each CDR3. A D gene is named only where the DNA matches it firmly. Clone sizes are given selectively: once, few, many, or a class where the clone is expanded.

v_call: TRBV7-3
d_call: NA
clone_size: NA
j_call: TRBJ2-1
cdr3_nt: TGTGCCAGCAGCTTAGTAGTCACCACCTACAATGAGCAGTTCTTC
cdr3_aa: CASSLVVTTYNEQFF

v_call: TRBV9
d_call: TRBD1
clone_size: NA
j_call: TRBJ2-2
cdr3_nt: TGTGCCAGCAGCGTAAGACAGGGGAACACCGGGGAGCTGTTTTTT
cdr3_aa: CASSVRQGNTGELFF

v_call: TRBV11-2
d_call: NA
clone_size: once
j_call: TRBJ2-1
cdr3_nt: TGTGCCAGCAGCTTAGCAGGGTTTCAGCAGTTCTTC
cdr3_aa: CASSLAGFQQFF

v_call: TRBV11-1
d_call: TRBD2
clone_size: NA
j_call: TRBJ2-3
cdr3_nt: TGTGCCAGCAGCCGGAGCGGGGGAACAGATACGCAGTATTTT
cdr3_aa: CASSRSGGTDTQYF

v_call: TRBV12-3/TRBV12-4
d_call: NA
clone_size: NA
j_call: TRBJ2-7
cdr3_nt: TGTGCCAGCAGGGGTAGGGGCGAGCAGTACTTC
cdr3_aa: CASRGRGEQYF

v_call: TRBV5-1
d_call: NA
clone_size: NA
j_call: TRBJ1-5
cdr3_nt: TGCGCCAGCAGCTTCTCAGGGGAGAACAATCAGCCCCAGCATTTT
cdr3_aa: CASSFSGENNQPQHF

v_call: TRBV4-2
d_call: TRBD2
clone_size: NA
j_call: TRBJ2-7
cdr3_nt: TGTGCCAGCAGCCAAGATCCTAGCGGGAGCTCCTACGAGCAGTACTTC
cdr3_aa: CASSQDPSGSSYEQYF

v_call: TRBV5-1
d_call: TRBD1
clone_size: NA
j_call: TRBJ2-2
cdr3_nt: TGCGCCAGCAGCCAGCAGGGGGCGAACACCGGGGAGCTGTTTTTT
cdr3_aa: CASSQQGANTGELFF

v_call: TRBV27
d_call: NA
clone_size: NA
j_call: TRBJ1-2
cdr3_nt: TGTGCCAGCAGTCCCGCGGGGGTGAGGTACTATGGCTACACCTTC
cdr3_aa: CASSPAGVRYYGYTF

v_call: TRBV6-6
d_call: NA
clone_size: once
j_call: TRBJ1-2
cdr3_nt: TGTGCCAGCAGTTTATTCGCCGGAGAGGGCTACACCTTC
cdr3_aa: CASSLFAGEGYTF

v_call: TRBV15
d_call: NA
clone_size: NA
j_call: TRBJ1-2
cdr3_nt: TGTGCCACCAGCGTGACAGTCCCCTCTTCGCACTATGGCTACACCTTC
cdr3_aa: CATSVTVPSSHYGYTF

v_call: TRBV2
d_call: NA
clone_size: NA
j_call: TRBJ2-1
cdr3_nt: TGTGCCAGCAGTCCAGGAAGCTCCTACAATGAGCAGTTCTTC
cdr3_aa: CASSPGSSYNEQFF

v_call: TRBV19
d_call: NA
clone_size: NA
j_call: TRBJ1-1
cdr3_nt: TGTGCCAGTAGTAGCTCGGGAGGGAACACTGAAGCTTTCTTT
cdr3_aa: CASSSSGGNTEAFF

v_call: TRBV30
d_call: NA
clone_size: NA
j_call: TRBJ1-3
cdr3_nt: TGTGCCTGGAGTGTTTCTTCTGGAAACACCATATATTTT
cdr3_aa: CAWSVSSGNTIYF

v_call: TRBV18
d_call: TRBD2
clone_size: NA
j_call: TRBJ2-5
cdr3_nt: TGTGCCAGCTCCCGAGGACTAGCCCAAGAGACCCAGTACTTC
cdr3_aa: CASSRGLAQETQYF

v_call: TRBV4-1
d_call: NA
clone_size: NA
j_call: TRBJ2-2
cdr3_nt: TGCGCCAGCAGCTCCCCAGACACCGGGGAGCTGTTTTTT
cdr3_aa: CASSSPDTGELFF

v_call: TRBV7-2
d_call: NA
clone_size: NA
j_call: TRBJ2-2
cdr3_nt: TGTGCCAGCAGCTTAAATTTTATGGGGGAGCTGTTTTTT
cdr3_aa: CASSLNFMGELFF

v_call: TRBV13
d_call: NA
clone_size: NA
j_call: TRBJ1-4
cdr3_nt: TGTGCCAGCAGCTTATGGGGCAGCAGTAATGAAAAACTGTTTTTT
cdr3_aa: CASSLWGSSNEKLFF

v_call: TRBV7-2
d_call: TRBD2
clone_size: NA
j_call: TRBJ2-5
cdr3_nt: TGTGCCAGCAGCTTAGGGGGACTAGGACAAGAGACCCAGTACTTC
cdr3_aa: CASSLGGLGQETQYF

v_call: TRBV14
d_call: TRBD2
clone_size: NA
j_call: TRBJ2-2
cdr3_nt: TGTGCCAGCACCATCGGACTAGTACCGGGGGAGCTGTTTTTT
cdr3_aa: CASTIGLVPGELFF

v_call: TRBV28
d_call: TRBD2
clone_size: few
j_call: TRBJ2-7
cdr3_nt: TGTGCCAGCATCGGGGAGGGTCTTTACGAGCAGTACTTC
cdr3_aa: CASIGEGLYEQYF

v_call: TRBV28
d_call: TRBD2
clone_size: NA
j_call: TRBJ2-4
cdr3_nt: TGTGCCAGCAGTTTTGGGCTAGCGGGAGGGACCAAAAACATTCAGTACTTC
cdr3_aa: CASSFGLAGGTKNIQYF

v_call: TRBV27
d_call: NA
clone_size: NA
j_call: TRBJ2-7
cdr3_nt: TGTGCCAGCAGTTCCTACCGGGACATTGGGTACGAGCAGTACTTC
cdr3_aa: CASSSYRDIGYEQYF

v_call: TRBV11-2
d_call: NA
clone_size: NA
j_call: TRBJ1-1
cdr3_nt: TGTGCCAGCAGCCCCACTCTGGGCGCTGAAGCTTTCTTT
cdr3_aa: CASSPTLGAEAFF

v_call: TRBV19
d_call: TRBD1
clone_size: NA
j_call: TRBJ1-1
cdr3_nt: TGTGCCAGTACCACAGGGGGTGAAGCTTTCTTT
cdr3_aa: CASTTGGEAFF

v_call: TRBV2
d_call: NA
clone_size: once
j_call: TRBJ1-1
cdr3_nt: TGTGCCAGCAGTGAGAGGGGGTGGAACACTGAAGCTTTCTTT
cdr3_aa: CASSERGWNTEAFF

v_call: TRBV28
d_call: NA
clone_size: NA
j_call: TRBJ2-5
cdr3_nt: TGTGCCAGCAGTTTAACGGGGGAGACCCAGTACTTC
cdr3_aa: CASSLTGETQYF

v_call: TRBV27
d_call: NA
clone_size: NA
j_call: TRBJ2-3
cdr3_nt: TGTGCCAGCAGTGCGACTATCCCGACCTCTAGCACAGATACGCAGTATTTT
cdr3_aa: CASSATIPTSSTDTQYF

v_call: TRBV6-5
d_call: TRBD2
clone_size: NA
j_call: TRBJ2-2
cdr3_nt: TGTGCCAGCAGTTACCGCGGGAGGAACACCGGGGAGCTGTTTTTT
cdr3_aa: CASSYRGRNTGELFF

v_call: TRBV4-1
d_call: NA
clone_size: NA
j_call: TRBJ2-5
cdr3_nt: TGCGCCAGCAGCCAAGATACAGCGGGCGGGAAGAAGACCCAGTACTTC
cdr3_aa: CASSQDTAGGKKTQYF

v_call: TRBV4-1
d_call: TRBD2
clone_size: NA
j_call: TRBJ2-3
cdr3_nt: TGCGCCAGCAGACGGGGACTAGCGGAAGGGGATACGCAGTATTTT
cdr3_aa: CASRRGLAEGDTQYF

v_call: TRBV24-1
d_call: TRBD1
clone_size: once
j_call: TRBJ2-1
cdr3_nt: TGTGCCACCTCCAGACAGGGGCGATGGAATGAGCAGTTCTTC
cdr3_aa: CATSRQGRWNEQFF

v_call: TRBV11-1
d_call: TRBD2
clone_size: few
j_call: TRBJ2-7
cdr3_nt: TGTGCCAGCAGCGCCGGGACTAGGGACCACGAGCAGTACTTC
cdr3_aa: CASSAGTRDHEQYF

v_call: TRBV27
d_call: TRBD2
clone_size: NA
j_call: TRBJ2-1
cdr3_nt: TGTGCCAGCAGTCCTTACCTCGGGGGTAGCGGGACAAAGTCGCAGTTCTTC
cdr3_aa: CASSPYLGGSGTKSQFF

v_call: TRBV12-2
d_call: NA
clone_size: NA
j_call: TRBJ2-7
cdr3_nt: TGTGCAAGTCGCTTAGGGGACTCCTGGGGAAACTCCTACGAGCAGTACTTC
cdr3_aa: CASRLGDSWGNSYEQYF

v_call: TRBV5-1
d_call: NA
clone_size: NA
j_call: TRBJ1-1
cdr3_nt: TGCGCCAGCAGCTTGGGCGCCATTACTGAAGCTTTCTTT
cdr3_aa: CASSLGAITEAFF

v_call: TRBV28
d_call: NA
clone_size: once
j_call: TRBJ1-5
cdr3_nt: TGTGCCAGCAGTTTTGGGAGGGATAAGGTGCCCCAGCATTTT
cdr3_aa: CASSFGRDKVPQHF

v_call: TRBV7-9
d_call: NA
clone_size: medium-sized
j_call: TRBJ1-2
cdr3_nt: TGTGCCAGCAGCTTAGCGGGAGGGAACGGCTACACCTTC
cdr3_aa: CASSLAGGNGYTF

v_call: TRBV6-2/TRBV6-3
d_call: NA
clone_size: NA
j_call: TRBJ1-6
cdr3_nt: TGTGCCAGCAGTTATCTACAGGAGGGTAATTCACCCCTCCACTTT
cdr3_aa: CASSYLQEGNSPLHF

v_call: TRBV11-2
d_call: NA
clone_size: NA
j_call: TRBJ1-1
cdr3_nt: TGTGCCAGCAGCTCCGCCGGACAGATGAACACTGAAGCTTTCTTT
cdr3_aa: CASSSAGQMNTEAFF